The 10 T cell receptor beta chains below were found in one sample sequenced in a study of PD-1 blockade in classical Hodgkin lymphoma. Profiling relied on immunoSEQ multiplex PCR, and the TCRdb table lists in-frame clones only, not all of them. The table shows roughly 15,000 clones, with roughly 80% occurring only once. All trial patients relapsed after autologous stem cell transplantation. The source material was peripheral blood mononuclear cells (PBMCs), sampled at baseline. The receptors shown here come from a human donor with classical Hodgkin lymphoma.

V and J are TRBV2 and TRBJ2-5; D gene ambiguous. In germline, CDR1 is SNHLY, CDR2 FYNNEI. There are 12 residues in the CDR3. Trimming pared 6 bases from V and 0 bases from J, leaving 5 bases between. CDR3 sequence (DNA): TGTGCCAGCAGGAGATACCAAGAGACCCAGTACTTC. Its protein is CASRRYQETQYF.

The chain has TRBV7-3 and TRBJ2-3; TRBD2 might be the D (6 bases). CDR3 length: 14 amino acids. Germline CDR1 and CDR2: SGHTA and FQGTGA. V shed 5 bases and J shed 1 base, with 10 bases lying between them. The CDR3 region is CASSPRGGTDTQYF. The CDR3 DNA reads TGTGCCAGCAGCCCCCGCGGGGGCACAGATACGCAGTATTTT.

The chain combines TRBV28 with TRBJ1-2; tentatively, D is TRBD1 (6 bases). In germline, CDR1 is MDHEN, CDR2 SYDVKM. Trimming took 7 bases from V and 8 from J, leaving 14 bases between them. The CDR3 length is 12 residues. In DNA, the CDR3 is TGTGCCAGCACTCGAAGCAGGGGCGGCTACACCTTC. The encoded protein is CASTRSRGGYTF.

This clone was observed a handful of times. CDR3 bases: TGTGCCAGCAGTTATGGGACGGGAGGGGTCGGGGAGCTGTTTTTT. It codes for CASSYGTGGVGELFF. The gene calls are TRBV6-5 and TRBJ2-2; 8 bases fit TRBD2. This CDR3 contains 15 residues. Germline CDR1 is MNHEY and CDR2 is SVGAGI. V lost 3 bases and J lost 7; bases outside the gene matches: 7.

The rearrangement links TRBV27 to TRBJ2-2; 8 nucleotides line up with TRBD1. The CDR3 is 14 residues long. V shed 1 base and J 6 bases; nucleotides not matched to a gene: 1. Germline CDR1 and CDR2: MNHEY and SMNVEV (reference sequence). The CDR3 bases are TGTGCCAGCAGTTTATACAGGGGGTCCGGGGAGCTGTTTTTT. It is translated as CASSLYRGSGELFF.

This chain connects TRBV5-6 to TRBJ1-3; D uncertain. Trimming took 0 bases from V and 0 from J, leaving 7 bases between them. Germline V gives CDR1 SGHDT, CDR2 YYEEEE. The CDR3 length is 15 residues. The CDR3 nucleotides read TGTGCCAGCAGCTTGGGACCGATCTCTGGAAACACCATATATTTT. Translation: CASSLGPISGNTIYF.

The chain links TRBV6-6 to TRBJ2-5, with D hard to call. The CDR3 covers 11 residues. Trimming left V 8 bases short and J 7 bases short, with 11 bases between. Germline CDR1 and CDR2: MNHNY and SVGAGI (reference sequence). The CDR3 sequence: CASSPGRTQYF. CDR3 DNA sequence: TGTGCCAGCTCCCCCGGCCGGACCCAGTACTTC.

CDR3: CASSFGTSGVYEQYF. In DNA, the CDR3 is TGTGCCAGCAGTTTCGGGACCTCTGGGGTCTACGAGCAGTACTTC. This chain uses TRBV27 with TRBJ2-7, with D possibly called TRBD1 or TRBD2 (5 bases each). V shed 3 bases and J shed 3 bases, with 15 bases lying between them. The germline V gene encodes CDR1 MNHEY and CDR2 SMNVEV (reference sequence). The CDR3 sequence is 15 residues long.

In its sample, this clone ranks as medium-sized. The V gene is TRBV15, the J gene TRBJ1-1, with no clear D. Germline assignment: CDR1 LNHNV and CDR2 YYDKDF (reference sequence). Trimming took off 6 bases at V and 8 bases at J, with 13 bases between the two ends. This CDR3 has 12 amino acids. The CDR3 DNA reads TGTGCCACCAGTGGAGGAAATAGGGAAGCTTTCTTT. Its translation is CATSGGNREAFF.

The gene calls are TRBV5-6 and TRBJ2-5; 12 positions match TRBD1. V shed 0 bases, J shed 5 bases, and the junction held 2 bases outside the gene matches. CDR3 length: 15 amino acids. Germline V gives CDR1 SGHDT, CDR2 YYEEEE. CDR3 residues: CASSLAGTGGETQYF. The CDR3 DNA is TGTGCCAGCAGCTTGGCCGGGACAGGGGGCGAGACCCAGTACTTC.